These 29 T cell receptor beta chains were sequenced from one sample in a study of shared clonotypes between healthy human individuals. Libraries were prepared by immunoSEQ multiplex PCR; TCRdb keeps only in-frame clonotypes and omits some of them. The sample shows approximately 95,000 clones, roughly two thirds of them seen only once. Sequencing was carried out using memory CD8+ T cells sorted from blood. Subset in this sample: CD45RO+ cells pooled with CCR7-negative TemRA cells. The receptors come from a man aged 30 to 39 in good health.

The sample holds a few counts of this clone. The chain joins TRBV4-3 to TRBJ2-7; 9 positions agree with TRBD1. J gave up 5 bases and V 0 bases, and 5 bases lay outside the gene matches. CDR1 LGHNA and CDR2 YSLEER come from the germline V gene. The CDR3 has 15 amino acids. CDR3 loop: CASSQDGTGINEQYF. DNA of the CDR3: TGCGCCAGCAGCCAAGACGGGACAGGGATCAACGAGCAGTACTTC.

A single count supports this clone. CDR3 in DNA: TGTGCCAGCAGTTCGGGACAGGGGGCGTTCGAGCAGTACTTC. It yields the protein CASSSGQGAFEQYF. The chain recombines TRBV28 with TRBJ2-7, with 12 positions matching TRBD1. Germline V gives CDR1 MDHEN, CDR2 SYDVKM. V shed 4 bases, J shed 6 bases, and the junction held 4 bases outside the gene matches. The CDR3 is 14 amino acids.

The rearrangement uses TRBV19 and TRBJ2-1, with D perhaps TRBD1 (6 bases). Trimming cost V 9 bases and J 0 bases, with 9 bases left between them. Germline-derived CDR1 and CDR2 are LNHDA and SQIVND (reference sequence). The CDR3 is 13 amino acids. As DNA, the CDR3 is TGTGCCAGCAGGGGAAACTCCTACAATGAGCAGTTCTTC. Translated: CASRGNSYNEQFF.

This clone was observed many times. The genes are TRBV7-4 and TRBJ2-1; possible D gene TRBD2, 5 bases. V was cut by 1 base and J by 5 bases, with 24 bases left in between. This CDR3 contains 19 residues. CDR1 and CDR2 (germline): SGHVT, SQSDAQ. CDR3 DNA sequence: TGTGCCAGCAGCTTAGGGCCGCCGGGGATCTGCCCAGGCAACAATGAGCAGTTCTTC. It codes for CASSLGPPGICPGNNEQFF. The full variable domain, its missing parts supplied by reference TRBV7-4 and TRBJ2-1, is GAGVSQSPRYKVAKRGRDVALRCDSISGHVTLYWYRQTLGQGSEVLTYSQSDAQRDKSGRPSGRFSAERPERSVSTLKIQRTEQGDSAVYLCASSLGPPGICPGNNEQFFGPGTRLTVL.

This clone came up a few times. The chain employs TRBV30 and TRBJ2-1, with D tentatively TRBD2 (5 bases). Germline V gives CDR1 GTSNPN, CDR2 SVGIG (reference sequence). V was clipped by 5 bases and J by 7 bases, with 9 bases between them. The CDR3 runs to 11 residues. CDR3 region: CAWGELNEQFF. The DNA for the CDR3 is TGTGCCTGGGGGGAGTTGAATGAGCAGTTCTTC.

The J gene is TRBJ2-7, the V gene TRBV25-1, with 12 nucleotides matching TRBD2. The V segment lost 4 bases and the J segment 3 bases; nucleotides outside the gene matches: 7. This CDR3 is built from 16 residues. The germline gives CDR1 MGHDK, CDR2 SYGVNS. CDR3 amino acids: CASSVTSGRPSYEQYF. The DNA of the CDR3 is TGTGCCAGCAGTGTTACTAGCGGGAGGCCTAGCTACGAGCAGTACTTC.

The CDR3 is CASSLNEQFF. The CDR3 nucleotides are TGTGCCAGCAGCCTGAATGAGCAGTTCTTC. The chain employs TRBV6-1 and TRBJ2-1; no definite D call. This CDR3 comprises 10 residues. In germline, CDR1 is MNHNS, CDR2 SASEGT. V shed 6 bases and J shed 7 bases, with 4 bases lying between them.

Here the CDR3 reads CASSLSGTVNEKLFF. For the CDR3, the DNA is TGTGCCAGCAGTCTCTCCGGGACAGTTAATGAAAAACTGTTTTTT. The chain carries TRBV28 and TRBJ1-4; 7 positions match TRBD1. The CDR3 has 15 residues. The germline V gene has CDR1 MDHEN and CDR2 SYDVKM. V lost 5 bases to trimming and J lost 4 bases; unmatched junction nucleotides: 7.

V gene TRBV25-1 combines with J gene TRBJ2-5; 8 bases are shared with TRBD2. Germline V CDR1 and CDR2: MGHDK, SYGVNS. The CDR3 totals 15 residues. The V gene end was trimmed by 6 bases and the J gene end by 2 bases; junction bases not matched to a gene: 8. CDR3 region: CASRSMVAGQETQYF. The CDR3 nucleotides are TGTGCCAGCAGGAGCATGGTAGCGGGGCAAGAGACCCAGTACTTC.

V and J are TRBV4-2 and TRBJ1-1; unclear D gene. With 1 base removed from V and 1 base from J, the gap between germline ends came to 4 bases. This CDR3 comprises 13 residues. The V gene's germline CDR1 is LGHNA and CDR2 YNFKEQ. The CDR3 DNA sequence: TGTGCCAGCAGCCAAGCGGGGAACACTGAAGCTTTCTTT. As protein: CASSQAGNTEAFF.

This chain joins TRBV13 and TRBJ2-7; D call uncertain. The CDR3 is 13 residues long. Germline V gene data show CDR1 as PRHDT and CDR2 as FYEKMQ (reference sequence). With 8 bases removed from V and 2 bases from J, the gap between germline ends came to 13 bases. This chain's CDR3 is CASSAGGTYEQYF. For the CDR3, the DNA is TGTGCCAGCTCTGCTGGTGGAACCTACGAGCAGTACTTC. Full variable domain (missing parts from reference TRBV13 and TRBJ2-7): AAGVIQSPRHLIKEKRETATLKCYPIPRHDTVYWYQQGPGQDPQFLISFYEKMQSDKGSIPDRFSAQQFSDYHSELNMSSLELGDSALYFCASSAGGTYEQYFGPGTRLTVT.

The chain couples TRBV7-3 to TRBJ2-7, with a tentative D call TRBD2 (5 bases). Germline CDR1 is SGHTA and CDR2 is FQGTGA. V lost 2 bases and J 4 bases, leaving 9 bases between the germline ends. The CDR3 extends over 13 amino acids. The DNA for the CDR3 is TGTGCCAGCAGCTTATTTCCGGGGTACGAGCAGTACTTC. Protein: CASSLFPGYEQYF. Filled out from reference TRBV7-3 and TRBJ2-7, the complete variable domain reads GAGVSQTPSNKVTEKGKYVELRCDPISGHTALYWYRQSLGQGPEFLIYFQGTGAADDSGLPNDRFFAVRPEGSVSTLKIQRTERGDSAVYLCASSLFPGYEQYFGPGTRLTVT.

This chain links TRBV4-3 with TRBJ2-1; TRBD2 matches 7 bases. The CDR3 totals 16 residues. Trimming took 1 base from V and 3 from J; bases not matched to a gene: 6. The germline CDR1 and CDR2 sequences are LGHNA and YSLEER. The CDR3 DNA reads TGCGCCAGCAGCCAAGGTACGGCGGGAGTCTACAATGAGCAGTTCTTC. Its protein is CASSQGTAGVYNEQFF.

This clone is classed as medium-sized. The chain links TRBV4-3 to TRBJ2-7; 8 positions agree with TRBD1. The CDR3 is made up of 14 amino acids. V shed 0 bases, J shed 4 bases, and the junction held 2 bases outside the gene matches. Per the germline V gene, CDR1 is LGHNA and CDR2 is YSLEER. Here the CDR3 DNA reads TGCGCCAGCAGCCAAGAGCAGGGGGCATACGAGCAGTACTTC. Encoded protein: CASSQEQGAYEQYF.

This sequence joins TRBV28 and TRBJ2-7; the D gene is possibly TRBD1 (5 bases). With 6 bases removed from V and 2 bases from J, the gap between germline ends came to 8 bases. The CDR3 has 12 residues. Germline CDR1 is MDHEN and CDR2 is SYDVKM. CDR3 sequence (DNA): TGTGCCAGCAGCAGGGAAACCTACGAGCAGTACTTC. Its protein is CASSRETYEQYF.

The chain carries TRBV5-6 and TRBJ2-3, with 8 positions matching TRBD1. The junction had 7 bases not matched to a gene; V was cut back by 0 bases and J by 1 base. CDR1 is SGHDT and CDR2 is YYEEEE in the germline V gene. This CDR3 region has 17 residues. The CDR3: CASSLVRGQVRTDTQYF. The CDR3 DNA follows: TGTGCCAGCAGCTTGGTACGGGGACAGGTACGCACAGATACGCAGTATTTT.

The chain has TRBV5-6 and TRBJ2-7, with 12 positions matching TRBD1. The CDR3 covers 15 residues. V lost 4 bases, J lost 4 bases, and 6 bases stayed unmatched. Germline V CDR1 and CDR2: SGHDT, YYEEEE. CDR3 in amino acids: CASSLGQGAFYEQYF. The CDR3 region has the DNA TGTGCCAGCAGCCTGGGACAGGGGGCGTTTTACGAGCAGTACTTC.

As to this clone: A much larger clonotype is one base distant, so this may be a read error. CDR3 amino acids: CASSLGGDSSYEQYF. The CDR3 bases are TGTGCCAGCAGCTTAGGCGGGGACAGTTCCTACGAGCAGTACTTC. The chain joins TRBV7-2 to TRBJ2-7, with D perhaps TRBD1 (7 bases). The V gene's germline CDR1 is SGHTA and CDR2 FQGNSA. The CDR3 length is 15 residues. The germline V and J ends were trimmed by 1 base and 1 base, with 11 bases remaining between them.

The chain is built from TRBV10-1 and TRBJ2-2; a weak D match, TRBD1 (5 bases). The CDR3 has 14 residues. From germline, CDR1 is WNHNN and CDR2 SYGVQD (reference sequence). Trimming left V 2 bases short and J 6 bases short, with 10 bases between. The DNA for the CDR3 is TGCGCCAGCAGTGAGGGCAGGGCGGCCGGGGAGCTGTTTTTT. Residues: CASSEGRAAGELFF.

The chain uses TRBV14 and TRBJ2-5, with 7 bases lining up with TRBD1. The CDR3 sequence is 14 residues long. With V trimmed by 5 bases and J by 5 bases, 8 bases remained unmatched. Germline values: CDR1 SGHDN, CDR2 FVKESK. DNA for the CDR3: TGTGCCAGCAGCACCGGACAGGTGTGGGAGACCCAGTACTTC. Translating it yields CASSTGQVWETQYF.

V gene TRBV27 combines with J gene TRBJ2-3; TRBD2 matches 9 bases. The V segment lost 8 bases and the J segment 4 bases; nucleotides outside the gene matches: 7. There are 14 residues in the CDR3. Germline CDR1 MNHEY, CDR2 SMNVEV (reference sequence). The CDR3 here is CASGLALRADTQYF. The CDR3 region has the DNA TGTGCCAGCGGACTAGCGTTGAGGGCAGATACGCAGTATTTT.

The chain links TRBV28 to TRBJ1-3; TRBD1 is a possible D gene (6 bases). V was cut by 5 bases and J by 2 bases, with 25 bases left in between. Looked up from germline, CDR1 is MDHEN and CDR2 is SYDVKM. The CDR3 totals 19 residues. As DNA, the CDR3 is TGTGCCAGCAGTCCGAACTCATGGACAGAGGTTGTGCCTGGAAACACCATATATTTT. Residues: CASSPNSWTEVVPGNTIYF.

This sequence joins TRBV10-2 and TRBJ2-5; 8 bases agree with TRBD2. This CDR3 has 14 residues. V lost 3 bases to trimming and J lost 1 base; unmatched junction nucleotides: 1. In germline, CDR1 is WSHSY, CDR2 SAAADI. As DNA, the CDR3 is TGCGCCAGCAGTGACCTAGCGGGCCAAGAGACCCAGTACTTC. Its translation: CASSDLAGQETQYF.

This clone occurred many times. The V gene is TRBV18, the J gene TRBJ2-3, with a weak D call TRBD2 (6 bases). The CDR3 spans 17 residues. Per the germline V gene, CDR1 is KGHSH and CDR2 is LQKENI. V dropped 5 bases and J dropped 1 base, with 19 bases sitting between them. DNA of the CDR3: TGTGCCAGCTCATCCCCCTCAGGAGGGCGCCGCACAGATACGCAGTATTTT. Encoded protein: CASSSPSGGRRTDTQYF.

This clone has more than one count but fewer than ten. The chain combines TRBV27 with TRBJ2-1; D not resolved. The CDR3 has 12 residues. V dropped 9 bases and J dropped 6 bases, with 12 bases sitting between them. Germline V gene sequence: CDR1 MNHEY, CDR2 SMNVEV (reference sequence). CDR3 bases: TGTGCCAGTGCGACGGGTCTCAATGAGCAGTTCTTC. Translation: CASATGLNEQFF.

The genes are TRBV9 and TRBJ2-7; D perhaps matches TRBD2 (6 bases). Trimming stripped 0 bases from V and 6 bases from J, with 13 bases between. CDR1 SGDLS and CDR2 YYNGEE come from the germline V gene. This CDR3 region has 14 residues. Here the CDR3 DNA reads TGTGCCAGCAGCGTAGGTTCGATCGGGGGCGAGCAGTACTTC. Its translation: CASSVGSIGGEQYF.

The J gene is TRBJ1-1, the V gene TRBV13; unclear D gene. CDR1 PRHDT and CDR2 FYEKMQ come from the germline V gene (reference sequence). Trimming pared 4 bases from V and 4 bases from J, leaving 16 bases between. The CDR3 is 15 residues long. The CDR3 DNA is TGTGCCAGCAGCTCAGAACGTAATCCGGGCACTGAAGCTTTCTTT. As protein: CASSSERNPGTEAFF.

The CDR3 nucleotides read TGCGCCAGCAGCCCAGAGGGGGATCAGCCCCAGCATTTT. Encoded protein: CASSPEGDQPQHF. J is TRBJ1-5 and V is TRBV5-1; D perhaps matches TRBD1 (6 bases). V was shortened by 4 bases and J by 5 bases, with 10 bases between the two germline ends. Germline CDR1 reads SGHRS; CDR2 reads YFSETQ. CDR3 size: 13 residues.

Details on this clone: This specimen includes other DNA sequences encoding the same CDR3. The CDR3 spells CASSGASYEQYF. The CDR3 DNA follows: TGTGCCAGCAGTGGGGCTAGCTACGAGCAGTACTTC. V gene TRBV28 combines with J gene TRBJ2-7; D perhaps matches TRBD1 (5 bases). The CDR3 totals 12 residues. Trimming shortened V by 5 bases and J by 3 bases, and 8 bases separated the two germline ends. The germline gives CDR1 MDHEN, CDR2 SYDVKM.